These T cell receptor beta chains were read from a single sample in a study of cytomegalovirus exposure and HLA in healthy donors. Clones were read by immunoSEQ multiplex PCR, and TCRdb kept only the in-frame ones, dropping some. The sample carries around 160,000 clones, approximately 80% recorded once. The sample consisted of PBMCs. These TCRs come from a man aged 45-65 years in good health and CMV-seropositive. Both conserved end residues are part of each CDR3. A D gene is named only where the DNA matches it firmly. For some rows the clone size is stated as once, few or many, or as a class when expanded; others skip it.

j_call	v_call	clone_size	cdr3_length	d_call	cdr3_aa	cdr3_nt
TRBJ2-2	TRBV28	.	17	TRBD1	CASSLVRDRMNTGELFF	TGTGCCAGCAGTCTCGTGAGGGACAGAATGAACACCGGGGAGCTGTTTTTT
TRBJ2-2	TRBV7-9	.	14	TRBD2	CASSPIAGLAELFF	TGTGCCAGCAGCCCTATCGCGGGACTAGCCGAGCTGTTTTTT
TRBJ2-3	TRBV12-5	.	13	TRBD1	CATTGGYTDTQYF	TGTGCCACCACAGGGGGCTATACAGATACGCAGTATTTT
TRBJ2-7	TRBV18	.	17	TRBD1	CASSLQETGGMGYEQYF	TGTGCCAGCTCACTTCAAGAAACAGGGGGTATGGGCTACGAGCAGTACTTC
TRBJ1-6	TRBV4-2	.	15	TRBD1	CASSPQGAGGSPLHF	TGTGCCAGCAGCCCTCAGGGGGCTGGGGGTTCACCCCTCCACTTT
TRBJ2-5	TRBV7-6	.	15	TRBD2	CASSLVSRGEETQYF	TGTGCCAGCAGCTTAGTATCTCGGGGGGAAGAGACCCAGTACTTC
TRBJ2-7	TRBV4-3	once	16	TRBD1	CASSQELQGAAYEQYF	TGCGCCAGCAGCCAAGAACTACAGGGGGCCGCCTACGAGCAGTACTTC
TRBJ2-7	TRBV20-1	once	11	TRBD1	CSARTGPEQYF	TGCAGTGCGCGGACAGGGCCCGAGCAGTACTTC
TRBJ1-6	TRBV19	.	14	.	CASSIQGYNSPLHF	TGTGCCAGTAGTATCCAGGGTTATAATTCACCCCTCCACTTT
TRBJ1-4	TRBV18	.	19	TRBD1	CASSPYGTGEGATNEKLFF	TGTGCCAGCTCACCTTACGGGACAGGGGAGGGGGCAACTAATGAAAAACTGTTTTTT
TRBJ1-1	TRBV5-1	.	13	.	CASRDSENTEAFF	TGCGCCAGCAGGGACTCAGAGAACACTGAAGCTTTCTTT
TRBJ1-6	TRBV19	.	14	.	CASSIAGGISPLHF	TGTGCCAGTAGTATCGCCGGGGGGATTTCACCCCTCCACTTT
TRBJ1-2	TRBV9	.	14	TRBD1	CASSRTGDYYGYTF	TGTGCCAGCAGCAGAACAGGGGATTACTATGGCTACACCTTC
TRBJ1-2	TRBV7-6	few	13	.	CASSRGGNYGYTF	TGTGCCAGCAGTCGCGGGGGGAACTATGGCTACACCTTC
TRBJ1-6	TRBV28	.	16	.	CASSRTESSYNSPLHF	TGTGCCAGCAGCCGAACAGAGAGCTCCTATAATTCACCCCTCCACTTT